The 8 T cell receptor beta chains given below trace back to one sample, sequenced in a study of T cell responses to AZD1222 COVID-19 vaccine (dated by TCRdb to the early 2020s). The library was obtained by the immunoSEQ multiplex PCR assay. What TCRdb holds here is the immuneACCESS table cut down to in-frame rearrangements. Part of the clones is not present; checked against another copy, under half of the missing clones reflect an unresolved V gene, and the others are unexplained. Present in this sample are approximately 70,000 clones, 75% to 90% of which were seen just once. Of the sample, 2.5% is held by the ten largest clones. The sample's time point, from its label and the paper: baseline before first vaccination. The source was peripheral blood, collected on day 0 of AZD1222 vaccination. The receptor set was obtained from an adult in good health.

This rearrangement joins TRBV4-2 to TRBJ1-2; 9 bases match TRBD1. With V trimmed by 2 bases and J by 4 bases, 8 bases remained unmatched. Germline V gene sequence: CDR1 LGHNA, CDR2 YNFKEQ. The CDR3 runs 16 residues. In nucleotides, the CDR3 is TGTGCCAGCAGCCAATCGAACAGGGGGCTCGGCTATGGCTACACCTTC. This sequence encodes CASSQSNRGLGYGYTF.

The genes are TRBV7-6 and TRBJ2-1; 10 bases are a match to TRBD1. Germline V gene sequence: CDR1 SGHVS, CDR2 FNYEAQ. The J segment lost 6 bases and the V segment lost 4 bases, leaving 6 bases of the junction unmatched. The CDR3 length is 15 residues. The DNA of the CDR3 is TGTGCCAGCAGCTACGGACAGGGGGTCGGCAATGAGCAGTTCTTC. It yields the protein CASSYGQGVGNEQFF.

The V gene is TRBV15, the J gene TRBJ2-1, with 9 bases identical to TRBD1. V dropped 1 base and J dropped 7; count of bases not matched to a gene: 5. Germline V gives CDR1 LNHNV, CDR2 YYDKDF (reference sequence). This CDR3 comprises 15 residues. CDR3 amino acids: CATSRGQGVGNEQFF. CDR3 nucleotide sequence: TGTGCCACCAGCAGAGGACAGGGGGTGGGTAATGAGCAGTTCTTC.

This clone showed up just a few times. The rearrangement links TRBV18 to TRBJ2-1, with TRBD2 matching over 13 bases. The CDR3 is 17 amino acids. The J segment lost 7 bases and the V segment lost 3 bases, leaving 9 bases of the junction unmatched. Germline V CDR1 and CDR2: KGHSH, LQKENI. CDR3 residues: CASSPSGTSGNWNEQFF. The CDR3 DNA reads as TGTGCCAGCTCACCCTCCGGGACTAGCGGGAATTGGAATGAGCAGTTCTTC.

The rearrangement joins TRBV3-1 (or the pseudogene TRBV3-2) to TRBJ2-2, with D possibly matching TRBD2 (5 bases). In germline, CDR1 is LGHDT, CDR2 YNNKEL (reference sequence). The CDR3 length is 15 residues. With 0 bases removed from V and 4 bases from J, the gap between germline ends came to 9 bases. This chain's CDR3 is CASSQDTGSTGELFF. The CDR3 DNA reads as TGTGCCAGCAGCCAAGATACGGGGTCCACCGGGGAGCTGTTTTTT.

The CDR3 bases are TGTGCCAGCCATATGACCTCAGGGGCCTATGGCTACACCTTC. Translated, it gives CASHMTSGAYGYTF. The rearrangement links TRBV6-5 to TRBJ1-2, with D possibly TRBD1 on 6 matching bases. Germline CDR1 and CDR2: MNHEY and SVGAGI. The CDR3 loop spans 14 amino acids. The germline V and J ends were trimmed by 8 bases and 4 bases, with 17 bases remaining between them.

A note on this clone: Compared with germline, one end of the junction differs, possibly owing to a read error. The chain recombines TRBV27 with TRBJ2-7, with 12 bases fitting TRBD1. The CDR3 totals 15 residues. Germline CDR1 is MNHEY and CDR2 is SMNVEV (reference sequence). CDR3 nucleotides: TGTGCCAGCCGACCCGGGACAGGGGGCTCCCACGAGCAGTACTTC. As protein: CASRPGTGGSHEQYF.

The chain carries TRBV19 and TRBJ2-7; 9 nucleotides align to TRBD1. This CDR3 has 14 residues. Germline V CDR1 and CDR2: LNHDA, SQIVND (reference sequence). V was clipped by 6 bases and J by 1 base; unmatched bases: 4. The CDR3 here is CASSTGTGSYEQYF. The CDR3 DNA reads TGTGCCAGTAGCACCGGGACAGGGTCCTACGAGCAGTACTTC.